A single sample is the source of the 18 T cell receptor beta chains below, sequenced in a study of human T cells and chemical hapten exposure. TCRdb fed the 5' RACE reads into MiXCR, producing one record per CDR3 protein. The table has about 81,000 distinct CDR3 sequences, more than 7.5% seen once. Sequencing started from total RNA isolated from unfractionated whole blood. The receptors here all came from a male donor in good health.

This clonotype was observed many times. The CDR3 nucleotides are TGCAGCGGCGACAGTTCCTACAATGAGCAGTTCTTC. It specifies CSGDSSYNEQFF. The chain has TRBV29-1 and TRBJ2-1; perhaps TRBD1 as D (5 bases). The V gene's germline CDR1 is SQVTM and CDR2 ANQGSEA. V lost 7 bases to trimming and J lost 1 base, with 8 bases between them. The CDR3 extends over 12 amino acids.

In this sample, this clonotype turned up many times. The rearrangement uses TRBV18 and TRBJ2-7, with D perhaps matching TRBD2 (6 bases). V was cut by 6 bases and J by 3 bases, with 15 bases left in between. Germline-derived CDR1 and CDR2 are KGHSH and LQKENI. The CDR3 is 14 residues long. The CDR3: CASSTTGVNYEQYF. CDR3 nucleotides: TGTGCCAGCTCTACCACGGGGGTTAACTACGAGCAGTACTTC.

The chain employs TRBV12-3 or TRBV12-4 and TRBJ2-1; possible D gene TRBD1, 5 bases. CDR3 size: 16 residues. Trimming cost V 2 bases and J 1 base, with 12 bases left between them. The CDR3 region has the DNA TGTGCCAGCAGTTTAATGAAGGGGCAATCCTACAATGAGCAGTTCTTC. Amino acids: CASSLMKGQSYNEQFF.

V is TRBV7-6 and J is TRBJ2-5; D perhaps matches TRBD1 (6 bases). This CDR3 has 15 amino acids. The ends were cut back, 1 base at V and 2 bases at J, with 11 bases in the middle. CDR1 and CDR2 (germline): SGHVS, FNYEAQ. The CDR3 here is CASSLVRQAQETQYF. The DNA of the CDR3 is TGTGCCAGCAGCTTAGTCCGACAGGCTCAAGAGACCCAGTACTTC. The entire variable domain, with the rest obtained from reference TRBV7-6 and TRBJ2-5, is as follows: GAGVSQSPRYKVTKRGQDVALRCDPISGHVSLYWYRQALGQGPEFLTYFNYEAQQDKSGLPNDRFSAERPEGSISTLTIQRTEQRDSAMYRCASSLVRQAQETQYFGPGTRLLVL.

This clonotype appeared a few times. V usage is TRBV28 and J usage is TRBJ2-7; D not certain. CDR3 length: 14 residues. The germline V gene has CDR1 MDHEN and CDR2 SYDVKM. V lost 2 bases, J lost 2 bases, and 10 bases lay in between. This chain's CDR3 is CASSLPGITYEQYF. The CDR3 DNA reads as TGTGCCAGCAGTTTACCCGGAATCACCTACGAGCAGTACTTC.

The table lists this clonotype with many counts. This rearrangement joins TRBV7-2 to TRBJ2-2; D is undetermined. The V and J ends lost 0 bases and 0 bases respectively, with 2 bases between them. Germline assignment: CDR1 SGHTA and CDR2 FQGNSA. The CDR3 sequence is 14 residues long. The CDR3 protein is CASSLATNTGELFF. The CDR3 DNA reads as TGTGCCAGCAGCTTAGCAACGAACACCGGGGAGCTGTTTTTT.

This rearrangement joins TRBV15 to TRBJ2-3; possibly TRBD2 for D (7 bases). The length of the CDR3 is 15 residues. V gave up 1 base and J gave up 4 bases, with 12 bases separating them. Germline V gives CDR1 LNHNV, CDR2 YYDKDF (reference sequence). CDR3 in amino acids: CATSRGGGAADTQYF. DNA of the CDR3: TGTGCCACCAGCAGAGGGGGGGGGGCGGCAGATACGCAGTATTTT.

In this sample, this clonotype turned up a few times. The chain uses TRBV29-1 and TRBJ2-7, with 14 bases that match TRBD2. This CDR3 comprises 15 residues. Looked up from germline, CDR1 is SQVTM and CDR2 is ANQGSEA. V lost 6 bases, J lost 0 bases, and 4 bases stayed unmatched. The CDR3 spells CSVGTSGGLSYEQYF. The CDR3 coding sequence is TGCAGCGTCGGGACTAGCGGGGGCCTCTCCTACGAGCAGTACTTC.

This clonotype was counted between two and nine times. The genes are TRBV5-1 and TRBJ2-3; D might be TRBD2 (6 bases). Germline V lookup: CDR1 SGHRS, CDR2 YFSETQ. Trimming removed 5 bases from V and 2 bases from J, with 9 bases in between. This CDR3 region has 13 residues. DNA for the CDR3: TGCGCCAGCAGTCGGGACTTCACAGATACGCAGTATTTT. Translating it yields CASSRDFTDTQYF.

The V and J genes are TRBV10-3 and TRBJ2-3, with 9 bases matching TRBD2. Germline assignment: CDR1 ENHRY and CDR2 SYGVKD. V lost 8 bases, J lost 6 bases, and 12 bases stayed unmatched. The CDR3 runs to 15 residues. The CDR3 DNA reads TGTGCCATCGACGGTTCAGCGGGGGGCCCCGATACGCAGTATTTT. Amino acids: CAIDGSAGGPDTQYF.

Details on this clonotype: A much more abundant neighbour one base away suggests this may be a read error. This chain uses TRBV20-1 with TRBJ2-7; 7 nucleotides agree with TRBD2. The CDR3 has 16 residues. The V gene end was trimmed by 5 bases and the J gene end by 0 bases; junction bases not matched to a gene: 13. Germline V CDR1 and CDR2: DFQATT, SNEGSKA (reference sequence). CDR3 DNA sequence: TGCAGTGCTCAGAGAAGCCTAGCGGACTGCTCCTACGAGCAGTACTTC. It is translated as CSAQRSLADCSYEQYF.

This rearrangement joins TRBV10-3 to TRBJ1-2; 7 bases match TRBD1. V lost 2 bases, J lost 6 bases, and 9 bases stayed unmatched. The CDR3 has 15 amino acids. Germline CDR1 and CDR2: ENHRY and SYGVKD. CDR3 coding DNA: TGTGCCATCAGTGAGCGGCCTGGGACAGCCGATGGCTACACCTTC. Translating gives CAISERPGTADGYTF.

The V and J genes are TRBV11-1 and TRBJ2-1; TRBD2 aligns across 12 bases. The germline V gene has CDR1 SGHAT and CDR2 FQDESV (reference sequence). V lost 5 bases to trimming and J lost 4 bases; unmatched junction nucleotides: 6. The CDR3 totals 16 residues. The CDR3 here is CASSPRTSGEYNEQFF. In DNA, the CDR3 is TGTGCCAGCAGCCCCCGGACTAGCGGGGAGTACAATGAGCAGTTCTTC.

The rearrangement uses TRBV15 and TRBJ1-6; D may be TRBD1 (5 bases). CDR3 length: 15 amino acids. Germline-derived CDR1 and CDR2 are LNHNV and YYDKDF (reference sequence). Trimming removed 0 bases at V and 7 bases at J, with 10 bases between. The CDR3 is CATSRDGTENSPLHF. As DNA, the CDR3 is TGTGCCACCAGCAGAGATGGGACGGAGAATTCACCCCTCCACTTT.

This chain uses TRBV30 with TRBJ2-6, with 9 bases fitting TRBD2. Germline V gene data show CDR1 as GTSNPN and CDR2 as SVGIG (reference sequence). V trimming: 0 bases; J trimming: 0 bases; junction bases outside the gene matches: 6. The CDR3 extends over 18 amino acids. CDR3 sequence reads: CAWSVNLAGSSGANVLTF. DNA of the CDR3: TGTGCCTGGAGTGTAAATCTAGCGGGGTCCTCTGGGGCCAACGTCCTGACTTTC.

V usage is TRBV4-3 and J usage is TRBJ2-3; 14 bases are a match to TRBD2. Germline V gene data show CDR1 as LGHNA and CDR2 as YSLEER. This CDR3 contains 19 residues. Germline trimming cut 0 bases from V and 4 bases from J; bases unmatched to any gene: 9. The CDR3 is CASSQEPWTSGGRADTQYF. DNA for the CDR3: TGCGCCAGCAGCCAAGAGCCCTGGACTAGCGGGGGGAGAGCAGATACGCAGTATTTT.

This clonotype was counted ten times or more. This chain uses TRBV6-1 with TRBJ1-5; D call uncertain. This CDR3 has 13 residues. From germline, CDR1 is MNHNS and CDR2 SASEGT. The V end lost 7 bases, the J end lost 4 bases, and 11 bases lay between the germline ends. The CDR3 coding sequence is TGTGCCAGCACGGCAGGCCAGAATCAGCCCCAGCATTTT. The encoded protein is CASTAGQNQPQHF.

In its sample, this clonotype was seen a few times. The chain uses TRBV6-2 or TRBV6-3 and TRBJ2-7; tentatively, D is TRBD2 (5 bases). The V end was cut by 2 bases, the J end by 2 bases, with 13 bases between. Germline lookup yields CDR1 MNHEY and CDR2 SVGEGT. The CDR3 is made up of 15 amino acids. The CDR3: CASSYAGIPTYEQYF. Written as DNA, the CDR3 is TGTGCCAGCAGTTACGCGGGTATTCCCACCTACGAGCAGTACTTC.